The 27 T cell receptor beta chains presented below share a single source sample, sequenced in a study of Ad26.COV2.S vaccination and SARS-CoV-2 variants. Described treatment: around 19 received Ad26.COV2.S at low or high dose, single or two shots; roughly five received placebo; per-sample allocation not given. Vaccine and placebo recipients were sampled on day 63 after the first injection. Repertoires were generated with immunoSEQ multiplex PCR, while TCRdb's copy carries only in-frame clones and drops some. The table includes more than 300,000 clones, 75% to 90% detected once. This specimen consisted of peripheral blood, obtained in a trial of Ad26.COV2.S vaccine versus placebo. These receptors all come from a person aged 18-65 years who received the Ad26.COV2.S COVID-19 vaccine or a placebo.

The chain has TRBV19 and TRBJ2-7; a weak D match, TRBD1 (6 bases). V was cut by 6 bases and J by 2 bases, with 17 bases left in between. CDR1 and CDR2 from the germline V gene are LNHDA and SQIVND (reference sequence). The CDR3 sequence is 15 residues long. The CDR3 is CASRKTGTSAYEQYF. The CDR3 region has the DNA TGTGCCAGTAGGAAGACCGGGACATCGGCCTACGAGCAGTACTTC. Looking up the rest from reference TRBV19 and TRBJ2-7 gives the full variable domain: DGGITQSPKYLFRKEGQNVTLSCEQNLNHDAMYWYRQDPGQGLRLIYYSQIVNDFQKGDIAEGYSVSREKKESFPLTVTSAQKNPTAFYLCASRKTGTSAYEQYFGPGTRLTVT.

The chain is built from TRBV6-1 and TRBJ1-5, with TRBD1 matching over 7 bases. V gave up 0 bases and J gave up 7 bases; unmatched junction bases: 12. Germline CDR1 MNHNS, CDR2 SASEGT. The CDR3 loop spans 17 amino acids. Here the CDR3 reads CASSEALLGGARQPQHF. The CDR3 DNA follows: TGTGCCAGCAGTGAAGCGTTATTAGGGGGCGCGCGACAGCCCCAGCATTTT.

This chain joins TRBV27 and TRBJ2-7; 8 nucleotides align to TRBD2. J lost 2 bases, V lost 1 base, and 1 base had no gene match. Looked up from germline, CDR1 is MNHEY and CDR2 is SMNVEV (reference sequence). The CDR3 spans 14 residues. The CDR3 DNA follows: TGTGCCAGCAGTTTATACGGGGGGGCCTACGAGCAGTACTTC. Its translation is CASSLYGGAYEQYF.

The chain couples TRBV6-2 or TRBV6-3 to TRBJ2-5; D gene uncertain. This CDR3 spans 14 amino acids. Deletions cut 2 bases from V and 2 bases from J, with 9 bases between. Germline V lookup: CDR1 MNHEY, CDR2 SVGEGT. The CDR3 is CASSYALPQETQYF. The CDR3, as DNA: TGTGCCAGCAGTTACGCACTACCACAAGAGACCCAGTACTTC.

The CDR3 protein is CASRPNTRGVGEQYF. In nucleotides, the CDR3 is TGTGCCAGCAGACCTAATACCCGCGGCGTGGGCGAGCAGTACTTC. The chain combines TRBV6-5 with TRBJ2-7; D gene ambiguous. Germline assignment: CDR1 MNHEY and CDR2 SVGAGI. Trimming removed 6 bases from V and 6 bases from J, with 21 bases in between. The CDR3 sequence is 15 residues long.

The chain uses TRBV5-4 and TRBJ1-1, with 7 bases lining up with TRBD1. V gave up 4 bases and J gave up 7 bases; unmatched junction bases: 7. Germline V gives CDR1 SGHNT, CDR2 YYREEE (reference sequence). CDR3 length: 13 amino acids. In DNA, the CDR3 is TGTGCCAGCAGCGAATACCGGGACAGTGAAGCTTTCTTT. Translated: CASSEYRDSEAFF.

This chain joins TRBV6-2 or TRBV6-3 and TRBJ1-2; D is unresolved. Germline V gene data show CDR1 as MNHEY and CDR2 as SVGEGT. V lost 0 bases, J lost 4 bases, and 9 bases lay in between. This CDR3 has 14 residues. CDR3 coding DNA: TGTGCCAGCAGTTACTCGGAGACTCTCTATGGCTACACCTTC. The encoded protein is CASSYSETLYGYTF.

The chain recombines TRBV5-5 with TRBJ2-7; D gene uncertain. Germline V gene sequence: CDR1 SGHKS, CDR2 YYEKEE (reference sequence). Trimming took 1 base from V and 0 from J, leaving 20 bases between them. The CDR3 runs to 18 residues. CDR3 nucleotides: TGTGCCAGCAGCTTGAGACCCCCGGGCGTTCGTAGCTCCTACGAGCAGTACTTC. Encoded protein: CASSLRPPGVRSSYEQYF.

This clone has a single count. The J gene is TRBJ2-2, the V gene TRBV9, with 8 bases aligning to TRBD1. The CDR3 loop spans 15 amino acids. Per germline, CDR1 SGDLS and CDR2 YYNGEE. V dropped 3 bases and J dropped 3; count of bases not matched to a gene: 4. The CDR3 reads CASSATGEDTGELFF. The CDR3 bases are TGTGCCAGCAGCGCGACAGGGGAGGACACCGGGGAGCTGTTTTTT.

CDR3 region: CASSAGTSSYNEQFF. CDR3 nucleotide sequence: TGTGCCAGCAGTGCAGGGACGAGCTCCTACAATGAGCAGTTCTTC. V usage is TRBV9 and J usage is TRBJ2-1; D tentatively reads TRBD1 or TRBD2 (5 bases each). The V end lost 5 bases, the J end lost 0 bases, and 12 bases lay between the germline ends. CDR3 length: 15 residues. Germline CDR1 reads SGDLS; CDR2 reads YYNGEE. The full variable domain, its missing parts supplied by reference TRBV9 and TRBJ2-1, is DSGVTQTPKHLITATGQRVTLRCSPRSGDLSVYWYQQSLDQGLQFLIQYYNGEERAKGNILERFSAQQFPDLHSELNLSSLELGDSALYFCASSAGTSSYNEQFFGPGTRLTVL.

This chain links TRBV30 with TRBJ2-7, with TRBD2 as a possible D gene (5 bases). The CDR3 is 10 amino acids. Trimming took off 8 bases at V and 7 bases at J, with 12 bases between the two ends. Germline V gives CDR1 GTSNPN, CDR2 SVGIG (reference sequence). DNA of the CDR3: TGTGCCCTTGGGCCGGGAGAGCAGTACTTC. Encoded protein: CALGPGEQYF.

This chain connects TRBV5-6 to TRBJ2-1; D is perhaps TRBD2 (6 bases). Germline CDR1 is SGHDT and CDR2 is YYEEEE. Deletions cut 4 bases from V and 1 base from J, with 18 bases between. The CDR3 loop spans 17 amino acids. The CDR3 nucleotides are TGTGCCAGCAGCACCCGCGCTCTAGCGTCGTCCTACAATGAGCAGTTCTTC. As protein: CASSTRALASSYNEQFF.

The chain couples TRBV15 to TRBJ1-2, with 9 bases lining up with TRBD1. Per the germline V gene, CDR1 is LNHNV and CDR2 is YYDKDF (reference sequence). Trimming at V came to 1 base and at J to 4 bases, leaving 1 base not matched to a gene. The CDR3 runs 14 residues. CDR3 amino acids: CATSRGQGGYGYTF. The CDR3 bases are TGTGCCACCAGCAGAGGACAGGGGGGCTATGGCTACACCTTC. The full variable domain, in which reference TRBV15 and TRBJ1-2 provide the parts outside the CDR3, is DAMVIQNPRYQVTQFGKPVTLSCSQTLNHNVMYWYQQKSSQAPKLLFHYYDKDFNNEADTPDNFQSRRPNTSFCFLDIRSPGLGDTAMYLCATSRGQGGYGYTFGSGTRLTVV.

CDR3 in DNA: TGTGCCAGCTCAAGGGGGACAGGGAATGAAAAACTGTTTTTT. The encoded protein is CASSRGTGNEKLFF. The rearrangement uses TRBV9 and TRBJ1-4; 9 bases match TRBD1. J gave up 5 bases and V 7 bases, and 6 bases lay outside the gene matches. Germline V gives CDR1 SGDLS, CDR2 YYNGEE. This CDR3 spans 14 amino acids. The variable domain in full, completed from reference TRBV9 and TRBJ1-4, reads DSGVTQTPKHLITATGQRVTLRCSPRSGDLSVYWYQQSLDQGLQFLIQYYNGEERAKGNILERFSAQQFPDLHSELNLSSLELGDSALYFCASSRGTGNEKLFFGSGTQLSVL.

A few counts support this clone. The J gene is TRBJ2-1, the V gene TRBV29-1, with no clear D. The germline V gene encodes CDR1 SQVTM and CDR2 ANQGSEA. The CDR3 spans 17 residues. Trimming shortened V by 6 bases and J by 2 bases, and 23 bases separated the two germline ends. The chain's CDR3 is CSVVEIEGLPAYNEQFF. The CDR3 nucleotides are TGCAGCGTCGTCGAGATCGAAGGGTTACCCGCCTACAATGAGCAGTTCTTC.

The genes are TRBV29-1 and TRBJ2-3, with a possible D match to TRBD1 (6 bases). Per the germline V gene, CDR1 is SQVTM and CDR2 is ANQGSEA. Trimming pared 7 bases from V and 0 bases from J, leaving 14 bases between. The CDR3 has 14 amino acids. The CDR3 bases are TGCAGCGCCGAGAGGGACATTAGCACAGATACGCAGTATTTT. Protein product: CSAERDISTDTQYF.

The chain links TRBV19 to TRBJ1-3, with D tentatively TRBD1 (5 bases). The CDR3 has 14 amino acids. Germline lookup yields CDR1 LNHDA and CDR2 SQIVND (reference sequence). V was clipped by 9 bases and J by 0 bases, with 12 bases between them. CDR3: CASKKGSSGNTIYF. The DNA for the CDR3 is TGTGCCAGCAAAAAGGGGAGCTCTGGAAACACCATATATTTT.

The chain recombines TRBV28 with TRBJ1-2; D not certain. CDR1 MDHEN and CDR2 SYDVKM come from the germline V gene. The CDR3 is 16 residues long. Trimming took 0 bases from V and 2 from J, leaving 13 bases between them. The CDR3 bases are TGTGCCAGCAGTTTATGGGACGTAAAAAGAAACTATGGCTACACCTTC. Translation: CASSLWDVKRNYGYTF.

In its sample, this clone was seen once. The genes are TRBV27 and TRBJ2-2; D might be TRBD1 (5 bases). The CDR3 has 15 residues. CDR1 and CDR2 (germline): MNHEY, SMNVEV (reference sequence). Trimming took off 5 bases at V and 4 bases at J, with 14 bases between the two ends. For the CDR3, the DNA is TGTGCCAGCAGTCCCAAACAGGATGGCACCGGGGAGCTGTTTTTT. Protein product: CASSPKQDGTGELFF.

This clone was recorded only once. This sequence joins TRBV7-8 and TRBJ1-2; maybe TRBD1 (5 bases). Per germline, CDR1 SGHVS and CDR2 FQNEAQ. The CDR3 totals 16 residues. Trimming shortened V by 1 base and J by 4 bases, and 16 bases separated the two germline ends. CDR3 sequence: CASSLGRRRGAYGYTF. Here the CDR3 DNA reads TGTGCCAGCAGCTTAGGGCGTCGGCGAGGGGCCTATGGCTACACCTTC.

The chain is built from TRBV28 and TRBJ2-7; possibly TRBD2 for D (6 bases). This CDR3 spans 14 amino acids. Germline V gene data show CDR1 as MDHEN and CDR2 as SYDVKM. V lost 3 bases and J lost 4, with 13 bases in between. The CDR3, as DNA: TGTGCCAGCAGTTTCTGGGCGGGGCAGTACGAGCAGTACTTC. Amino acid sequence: CASSFWAGQYEQYF.

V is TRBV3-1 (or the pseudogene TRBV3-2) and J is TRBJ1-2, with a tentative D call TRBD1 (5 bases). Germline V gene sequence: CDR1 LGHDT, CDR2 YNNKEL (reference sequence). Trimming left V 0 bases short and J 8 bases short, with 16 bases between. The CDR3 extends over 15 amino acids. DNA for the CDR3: TGTGCCAGCAGCCAAGATCTTGTGGGGCGTGGCGGCTACACCTTC. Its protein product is CASSQDLVGRGGYTF.

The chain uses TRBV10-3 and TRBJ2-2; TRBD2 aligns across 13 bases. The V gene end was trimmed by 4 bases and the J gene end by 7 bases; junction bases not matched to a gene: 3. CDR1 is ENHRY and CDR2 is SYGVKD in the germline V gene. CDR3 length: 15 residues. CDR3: CAISGGLAGVGELFF. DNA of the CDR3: TGTGCCATCAGTGGCGGACTAGCGGGAGTCGGGGAGCTGTTTTTT.

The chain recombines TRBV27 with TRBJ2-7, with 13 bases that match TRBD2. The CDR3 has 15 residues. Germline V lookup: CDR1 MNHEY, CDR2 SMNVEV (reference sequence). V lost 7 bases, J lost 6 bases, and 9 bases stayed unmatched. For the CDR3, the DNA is TGTGCCAGCAACCCTGGACTAGCGGGAGAGGGCGAGCAGTACTTC. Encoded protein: CASNPGLAGEGEQYF.

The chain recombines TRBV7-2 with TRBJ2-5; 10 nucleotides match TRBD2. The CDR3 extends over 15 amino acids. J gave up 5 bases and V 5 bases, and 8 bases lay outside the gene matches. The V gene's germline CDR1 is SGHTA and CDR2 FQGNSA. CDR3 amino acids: CASSASGGARETQYF. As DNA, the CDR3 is TGTGCCAGCAGCGCCAGCGGGGGGGCCCGGGAGACCCAGTACTTC.

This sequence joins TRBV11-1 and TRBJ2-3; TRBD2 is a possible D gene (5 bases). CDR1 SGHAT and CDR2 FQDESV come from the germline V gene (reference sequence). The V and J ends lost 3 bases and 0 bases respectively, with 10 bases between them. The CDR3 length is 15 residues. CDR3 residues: CASSFAGVSTDTQYF. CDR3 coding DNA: TGTGCCAGCAGCTTCGCCGGGGTAAGCACAGATACGCAGTATTTT. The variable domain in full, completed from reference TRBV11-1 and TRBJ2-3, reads EAEVAQSPRYKITEKSQAVAFWCDPISGHATLYWYRQILGQGPELLVQFQDESVVDDSQLPKDRFSAERLKGVDSTLKIQPAELGDSAMYLCASSFAGVSTDTQYFGPGTRLTVL.

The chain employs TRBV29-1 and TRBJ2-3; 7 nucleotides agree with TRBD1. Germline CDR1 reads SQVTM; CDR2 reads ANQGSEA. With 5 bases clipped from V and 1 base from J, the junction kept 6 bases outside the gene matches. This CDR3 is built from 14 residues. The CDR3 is CSVLGGSGTDTQYF. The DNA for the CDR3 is TGCAGCGTTCTAGGGGGCTCCGGCACAGATACGCAGTATTTT.